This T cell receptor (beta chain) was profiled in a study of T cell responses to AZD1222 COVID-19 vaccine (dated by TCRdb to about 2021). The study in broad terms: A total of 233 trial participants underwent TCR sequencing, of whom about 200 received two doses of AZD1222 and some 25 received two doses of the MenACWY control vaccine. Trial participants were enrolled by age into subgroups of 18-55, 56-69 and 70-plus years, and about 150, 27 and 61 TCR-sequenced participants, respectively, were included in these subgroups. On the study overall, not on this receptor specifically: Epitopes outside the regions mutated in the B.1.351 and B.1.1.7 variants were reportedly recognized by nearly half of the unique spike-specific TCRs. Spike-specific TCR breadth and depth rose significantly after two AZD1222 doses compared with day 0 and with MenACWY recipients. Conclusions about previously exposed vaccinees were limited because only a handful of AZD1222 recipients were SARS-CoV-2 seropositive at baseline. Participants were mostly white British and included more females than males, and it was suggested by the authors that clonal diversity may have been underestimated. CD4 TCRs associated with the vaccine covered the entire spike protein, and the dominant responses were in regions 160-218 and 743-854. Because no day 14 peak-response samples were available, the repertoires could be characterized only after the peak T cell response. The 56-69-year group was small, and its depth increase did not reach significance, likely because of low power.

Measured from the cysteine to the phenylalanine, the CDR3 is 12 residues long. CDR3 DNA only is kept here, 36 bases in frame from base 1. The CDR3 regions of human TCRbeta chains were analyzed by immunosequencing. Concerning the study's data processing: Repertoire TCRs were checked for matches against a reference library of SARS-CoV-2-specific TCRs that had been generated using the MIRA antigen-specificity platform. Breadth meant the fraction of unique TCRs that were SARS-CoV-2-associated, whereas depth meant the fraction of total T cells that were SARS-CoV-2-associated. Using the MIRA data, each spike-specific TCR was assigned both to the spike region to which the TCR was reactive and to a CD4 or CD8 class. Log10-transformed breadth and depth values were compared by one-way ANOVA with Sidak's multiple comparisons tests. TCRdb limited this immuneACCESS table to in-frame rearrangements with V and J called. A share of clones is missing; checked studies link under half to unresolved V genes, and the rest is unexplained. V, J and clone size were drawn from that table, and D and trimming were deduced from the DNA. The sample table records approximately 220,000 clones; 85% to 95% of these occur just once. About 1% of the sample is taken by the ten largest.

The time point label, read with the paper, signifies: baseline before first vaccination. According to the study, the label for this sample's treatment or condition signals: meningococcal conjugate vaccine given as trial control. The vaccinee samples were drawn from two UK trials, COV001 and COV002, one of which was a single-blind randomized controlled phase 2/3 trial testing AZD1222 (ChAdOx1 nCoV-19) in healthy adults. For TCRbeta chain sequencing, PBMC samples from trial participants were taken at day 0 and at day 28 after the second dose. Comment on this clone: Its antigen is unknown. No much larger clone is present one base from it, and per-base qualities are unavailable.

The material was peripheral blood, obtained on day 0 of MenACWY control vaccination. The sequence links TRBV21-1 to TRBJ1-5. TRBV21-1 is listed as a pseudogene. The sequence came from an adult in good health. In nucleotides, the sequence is TGTGCCACCAAAGGCCTCAATCAGCCCCAGCATTTT. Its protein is CATKGLNQPQHF.